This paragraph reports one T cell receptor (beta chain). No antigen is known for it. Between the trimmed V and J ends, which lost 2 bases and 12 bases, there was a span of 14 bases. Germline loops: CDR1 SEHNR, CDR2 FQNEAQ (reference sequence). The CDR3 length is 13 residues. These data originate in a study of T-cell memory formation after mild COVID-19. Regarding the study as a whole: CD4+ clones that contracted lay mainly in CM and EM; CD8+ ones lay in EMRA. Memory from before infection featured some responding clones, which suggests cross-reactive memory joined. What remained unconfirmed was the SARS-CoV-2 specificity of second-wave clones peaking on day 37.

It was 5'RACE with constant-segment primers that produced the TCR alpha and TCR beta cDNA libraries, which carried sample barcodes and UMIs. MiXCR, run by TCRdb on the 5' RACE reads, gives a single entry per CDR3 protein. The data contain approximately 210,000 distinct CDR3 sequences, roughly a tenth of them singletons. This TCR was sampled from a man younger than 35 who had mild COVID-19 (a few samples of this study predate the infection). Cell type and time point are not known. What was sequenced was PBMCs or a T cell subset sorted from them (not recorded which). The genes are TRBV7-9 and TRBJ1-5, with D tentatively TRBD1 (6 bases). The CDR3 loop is CASSLYSGGLQHF. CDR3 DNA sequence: TGTGCCAGCAGCTTATATTCCGGGGGGCTCCAGCATTTT. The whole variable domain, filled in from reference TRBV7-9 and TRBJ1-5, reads DTGVSQNPRHKITKRGQNVTFRCDPISEHNRLYWYRQTLGQGPEFLTYFQNEAQLEKSRLLSDRFSAERPKGSFSTLEIQRTEQGDSAMYLCASSLYSGGLQHFGDGTRLSIL.